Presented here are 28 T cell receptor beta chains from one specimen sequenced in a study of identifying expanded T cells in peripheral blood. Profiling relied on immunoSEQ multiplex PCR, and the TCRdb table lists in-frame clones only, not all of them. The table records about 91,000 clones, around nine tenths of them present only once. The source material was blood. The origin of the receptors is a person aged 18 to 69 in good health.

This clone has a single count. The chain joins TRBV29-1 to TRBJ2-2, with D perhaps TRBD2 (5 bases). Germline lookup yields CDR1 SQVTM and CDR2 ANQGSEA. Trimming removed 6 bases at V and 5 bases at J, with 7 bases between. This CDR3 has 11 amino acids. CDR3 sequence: CSVGDTGELFF. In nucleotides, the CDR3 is TGCAGCGTGGGAGATACCGGGGAGCTGTTTTTT.

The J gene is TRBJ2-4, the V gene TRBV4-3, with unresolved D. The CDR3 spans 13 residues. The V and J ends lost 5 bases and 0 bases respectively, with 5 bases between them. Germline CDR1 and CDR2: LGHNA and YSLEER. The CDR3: CASSSLAKNIQYF. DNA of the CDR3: TGCGCCAGCAGCTCACTAGCCAAAAACATTCAGTACTTC.

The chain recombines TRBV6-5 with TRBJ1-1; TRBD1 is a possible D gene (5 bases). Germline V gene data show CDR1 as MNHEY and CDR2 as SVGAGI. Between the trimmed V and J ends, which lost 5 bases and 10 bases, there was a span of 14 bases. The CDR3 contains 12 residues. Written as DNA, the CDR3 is TGTGCCAGCAGTCAAAGCGCCGGGACAGCTTTCTTT. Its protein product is CASSQSAGTAFF.

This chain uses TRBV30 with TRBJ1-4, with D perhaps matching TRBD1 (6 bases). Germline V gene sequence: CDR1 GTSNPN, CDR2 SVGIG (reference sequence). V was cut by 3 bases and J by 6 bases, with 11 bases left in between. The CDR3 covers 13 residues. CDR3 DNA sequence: TGTGCCTGGAGCCCGGGGGCCCATGAAAAACTGTTTTTT. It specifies CAWSPGAHEKLFF.

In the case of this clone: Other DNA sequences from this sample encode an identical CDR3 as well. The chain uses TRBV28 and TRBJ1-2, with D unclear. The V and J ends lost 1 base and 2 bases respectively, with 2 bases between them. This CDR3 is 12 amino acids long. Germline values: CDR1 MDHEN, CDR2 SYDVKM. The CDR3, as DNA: TGTGCCAGCAGTTTATCGAACTATGGCTACACCTTC. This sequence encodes CASSLSNYGYTF.

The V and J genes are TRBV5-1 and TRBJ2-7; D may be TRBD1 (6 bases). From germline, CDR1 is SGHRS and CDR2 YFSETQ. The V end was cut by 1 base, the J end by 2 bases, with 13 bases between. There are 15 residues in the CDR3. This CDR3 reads CASSLSSGEAYEQYF. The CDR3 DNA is TGCGCCAGCAGCTTGTCGTCAGGGGAAGCCTACGAGCAGTACTTC.

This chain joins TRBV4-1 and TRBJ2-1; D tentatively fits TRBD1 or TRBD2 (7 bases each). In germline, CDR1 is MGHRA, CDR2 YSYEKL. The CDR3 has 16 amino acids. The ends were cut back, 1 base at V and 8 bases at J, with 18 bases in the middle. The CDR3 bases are TGCGCCAGCAGCCAAGGAAGGTTTCAGGGGGGGGATGAGCAGTTCTTC. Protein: CASSQGRFQGGDEQFF.

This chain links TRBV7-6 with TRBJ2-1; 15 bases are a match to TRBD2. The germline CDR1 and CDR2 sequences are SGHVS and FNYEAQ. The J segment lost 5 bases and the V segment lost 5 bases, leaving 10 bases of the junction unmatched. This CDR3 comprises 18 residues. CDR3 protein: CASSPVGTSGGPHNEQFF. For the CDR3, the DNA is TGTGCCAGCAGCCCCGTCGGGACTAGCGGGGGGCCGCACAATGAGCAGTTCTTC. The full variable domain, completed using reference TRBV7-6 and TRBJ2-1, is GAGVSQSPRYKVTKRGQDVALRCDPISGHVSLYWYRQALGQGPEFLTYFNYEAQQDKSGLPNDRFSAERPEGSISTLTIQRTEQRDSAMYRCASSPVGTSGGPHNEQFFGPGTRLTVL.

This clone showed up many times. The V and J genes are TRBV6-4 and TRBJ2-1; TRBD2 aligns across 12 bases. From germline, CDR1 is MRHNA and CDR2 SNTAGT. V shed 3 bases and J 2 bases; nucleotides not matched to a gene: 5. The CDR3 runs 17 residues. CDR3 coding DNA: TGTGCCAGCAGTGAAGGTCCTAGCGGGGGGGCCTACAATGAGCAGTTCTTC. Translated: CASSEGPSGGAYNEQFF.

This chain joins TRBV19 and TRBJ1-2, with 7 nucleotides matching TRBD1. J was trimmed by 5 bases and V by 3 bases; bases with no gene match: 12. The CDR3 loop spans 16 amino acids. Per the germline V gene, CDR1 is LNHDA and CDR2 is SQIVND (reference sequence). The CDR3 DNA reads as TGTGCCAGTAGTATCCTCACCGGGACAGAAATTTATGGCTACACCTTC. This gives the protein CASSILTGTEIYGYTF.

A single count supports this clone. The CDR3 DNA reads TGTGCCAGCAACCCGTCGAGGGGTCCCTACGAGCAGTACTTC. Translating gives CASNPSRGPYEQYF. The chain combines TRBV7-2 with TRBJ2-7, with D tentatively TRBD1 or TRBD2 (5 bases each). Trimming shortened V by 7 bases and J by 2 bases, and 15 bases separated the two germline ends. The length of the CDR3 is 14 residues. The V gene's germline CDR1 is SGHTA and CDR2 FQGNSA. Filled out from reference TRBV7-2 and TRBJ2-7, the complete variable domain reads GAGVSQSPSNKVTEKGKDVELRCDPISGHTALYWYRQSLGQGLEFLIYFQGNSAPDKSGLPSDRFSAERTGGSVSTLTIQRTQQEDSAVYLCASNPSRGPYEQYFGPGTRLTVT.

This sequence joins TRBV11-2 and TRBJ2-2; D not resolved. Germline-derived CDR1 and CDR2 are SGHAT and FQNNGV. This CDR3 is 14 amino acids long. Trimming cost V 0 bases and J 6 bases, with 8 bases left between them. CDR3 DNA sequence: TGTGCCAGCAGCTTAGAACCTAGTTCCGGGGAGCTGTTTTTT. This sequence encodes CASSLEPSSGELFF.

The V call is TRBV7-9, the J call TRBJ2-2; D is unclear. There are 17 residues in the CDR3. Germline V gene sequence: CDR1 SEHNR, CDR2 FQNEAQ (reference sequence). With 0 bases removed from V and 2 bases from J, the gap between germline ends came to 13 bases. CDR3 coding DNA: TGTGCCAGCAGCTTAGCGGGAACACAAACTAACACCGGGGAGCTGTTTTTT. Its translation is CASSLAGTQTNTGELFF.

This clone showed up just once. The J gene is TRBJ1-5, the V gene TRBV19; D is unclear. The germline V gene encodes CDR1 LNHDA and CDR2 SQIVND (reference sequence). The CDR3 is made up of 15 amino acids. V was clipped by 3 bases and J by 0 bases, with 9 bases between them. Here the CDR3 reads CASSMGIVSNQPQHF. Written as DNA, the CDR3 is TGTGCCAGTAGTATGGGGATAGTTAGCAATCAGCCCCAGCATTTT.

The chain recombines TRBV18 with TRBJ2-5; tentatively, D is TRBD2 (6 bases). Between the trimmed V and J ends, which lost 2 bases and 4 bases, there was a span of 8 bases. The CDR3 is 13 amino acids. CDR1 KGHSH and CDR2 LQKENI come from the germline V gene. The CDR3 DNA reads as TGTGCCAGCTCACCAGGAGGGGTAGAGACCCAGTACTTC. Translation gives CASSPGGVETQYF.

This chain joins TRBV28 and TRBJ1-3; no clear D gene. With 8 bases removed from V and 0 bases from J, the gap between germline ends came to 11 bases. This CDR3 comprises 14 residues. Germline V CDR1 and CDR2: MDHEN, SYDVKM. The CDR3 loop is CASLAASSGNTIYF. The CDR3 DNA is TGTGCCAGCTTGGCAGCGAGCTCTGGAAACACCATATATTTT.

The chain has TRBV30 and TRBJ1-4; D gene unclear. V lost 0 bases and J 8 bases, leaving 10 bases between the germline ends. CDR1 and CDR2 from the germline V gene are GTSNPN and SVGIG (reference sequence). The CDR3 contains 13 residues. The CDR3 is CAWSVGQGEKLFF. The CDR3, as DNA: TGTGCCTGGAGTGTAGGGCAAGGGGAAAAACTGTTTTTT. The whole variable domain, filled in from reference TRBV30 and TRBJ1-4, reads SQTIHQWPATLVQPVGSPLSLECTVEGTSNPNLYWYRQAAGRGLQLLFYSVGIGQISSEVPQNLSASRPQDRQFILSSKKLLLSDSGFYLCAWSVGQGEKLFFGSGTQLSVL.

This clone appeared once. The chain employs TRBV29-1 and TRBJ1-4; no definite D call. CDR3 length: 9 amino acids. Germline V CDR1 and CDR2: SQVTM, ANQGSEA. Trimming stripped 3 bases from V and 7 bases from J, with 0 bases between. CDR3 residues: CSVDEKLFF. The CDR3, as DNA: TGCAGCGTTGATGAAAAACTGTTTTTT.

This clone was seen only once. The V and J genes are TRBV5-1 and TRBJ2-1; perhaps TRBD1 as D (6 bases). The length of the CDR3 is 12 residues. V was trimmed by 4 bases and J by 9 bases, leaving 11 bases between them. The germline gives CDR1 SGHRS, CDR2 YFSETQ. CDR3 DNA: TGCGCCAGCAGCCAACAGGGCCCTGAGCAGTTCTTC. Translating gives CASSQQGPEQFF.

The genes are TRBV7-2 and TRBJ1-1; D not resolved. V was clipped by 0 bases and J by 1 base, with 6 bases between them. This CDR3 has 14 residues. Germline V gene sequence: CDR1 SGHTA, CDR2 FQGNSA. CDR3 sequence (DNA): TGTGCCAGCAGCTTAGCGTGGCAGAACACTGAAGCTTTCTTT. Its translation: CASSLAWQNTEAFF.

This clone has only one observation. The CDR3, as DNA: TGCGCCAGCAGCTTGCGGCAGGGGGAGACCCAGTACTTC. Translating it yields CASSLRQGETQYF. V is TRBV5-1 and J is TRBJ2-5, with D tentatively TRBD1 (6 bases). V lost 1 base, J lost 5 bases, and 9 bases lay in between. This CDR3 has 13 residues. Germline CDR1 reads SGHRS; CDR2 reads YFSETQ. Filled out from reference TRBV5-1 and TRBJ2-5, the complete variable domain reads KAGVTQTPRYLIKTRGQQVTLSCSPISGHRSVSWYQQTPGQGLQFLFEYFSETQRNKGNFPGRFSGRQFSNSRSEMNVSTLELGDSALYLCASSLRQGETQYFGPGTRLLVL.

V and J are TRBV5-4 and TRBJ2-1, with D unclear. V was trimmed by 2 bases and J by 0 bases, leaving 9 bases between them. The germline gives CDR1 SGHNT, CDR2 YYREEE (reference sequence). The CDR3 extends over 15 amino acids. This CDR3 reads CASSFQVSSYNEQFF. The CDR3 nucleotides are TGTGCCAGCAGCTTCCAAGTAAGCTCCTACAATGAGCAGTTCTTC.

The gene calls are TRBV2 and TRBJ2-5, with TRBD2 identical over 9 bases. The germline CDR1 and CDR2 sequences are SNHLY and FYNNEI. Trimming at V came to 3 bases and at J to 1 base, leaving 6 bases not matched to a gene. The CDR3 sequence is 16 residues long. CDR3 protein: CASSEIAGDLQETQYF. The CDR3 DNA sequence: TGTGCCAGCAGTGAGATAGCGGGGGATCTCCAAGAGACCCAGTACTTC.

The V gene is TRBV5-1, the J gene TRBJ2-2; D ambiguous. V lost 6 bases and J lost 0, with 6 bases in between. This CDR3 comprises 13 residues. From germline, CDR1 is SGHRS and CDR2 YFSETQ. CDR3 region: CASNGPNTGELFF. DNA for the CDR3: TGCGCCAGCAACGGTCCGAACACCGGGGAGCTGTTTTTT. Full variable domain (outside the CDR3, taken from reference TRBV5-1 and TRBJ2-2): KAGVTQTPRYLIKTRGQQVTLSCSPISGHRSVSWYQQTPGQGLQFLFEYFSETQRNKGNFPGRFSGRQFSNSRSEMNVSTLELGDSALYLCASNGPNTGELFFGEGSRLTVL.

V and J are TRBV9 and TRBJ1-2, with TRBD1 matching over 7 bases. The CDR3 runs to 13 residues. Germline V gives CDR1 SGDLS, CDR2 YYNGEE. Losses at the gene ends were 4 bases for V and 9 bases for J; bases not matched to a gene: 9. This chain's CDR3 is CASSSPTGRSYTF. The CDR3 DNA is TGTGCCAGCAGCTCCCCGACAGGGAGAAGCTACACCTTC.

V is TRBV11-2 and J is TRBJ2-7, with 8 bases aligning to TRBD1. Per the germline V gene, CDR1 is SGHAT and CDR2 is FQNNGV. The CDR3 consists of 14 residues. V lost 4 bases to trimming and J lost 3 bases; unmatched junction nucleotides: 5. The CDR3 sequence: CASSSPGGGYEQYF. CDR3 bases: TGTGCCAGCAGCTCCCCAGGGGGCGGCTACGAGCAGTACTTC.

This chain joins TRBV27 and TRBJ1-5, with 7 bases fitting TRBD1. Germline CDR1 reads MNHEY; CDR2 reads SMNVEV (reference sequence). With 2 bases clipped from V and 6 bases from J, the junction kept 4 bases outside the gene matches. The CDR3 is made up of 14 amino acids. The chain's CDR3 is CASSLMAGGQPQHF. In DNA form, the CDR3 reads TGTGCCAGCAGTTTAATGGCAGGGGGTCAGCCCCAGCATTTT.

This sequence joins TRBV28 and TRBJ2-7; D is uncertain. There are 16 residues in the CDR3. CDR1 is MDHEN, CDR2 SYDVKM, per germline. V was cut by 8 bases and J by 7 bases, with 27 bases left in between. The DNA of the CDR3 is TGTGCCAGCGTTGAAGTCGGTCCTCCAAGACACTCAGAGCAGTACTTC. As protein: CASVEVGPPRHSEQYF. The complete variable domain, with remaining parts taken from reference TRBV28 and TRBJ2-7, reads DVKVTQSSRYLVKRTGEKVFLECVQDMDHENMFWYRQDPGLGLRLIYFSYDVKMKEKGDIPEGYSVSREKKERFSLILESASTNQTSMYLCASVEVGPPRHSEQYFGPGTRLTVT.